This TCR beta chain was observed in a study of radiotherapy plus CTLA-4 blockade in lung cancer. Study-level background: There were objective responses in roughly 18% of patients, and approximately 30% had disease control.

Points from the study as a whole: Expansion in blood of tumor-derived TCR clones was seen after radiotherapy plus ipilimumab. Interferon-beta, together with early blood T cell clone dynamics, reportedly best predicted response.

The CDR3 extends over 13 amino acids. Germline values: CDR1 MNHNS, CDR2 SASEGT. V lost 10 bases and J lost 0, with 9 bases in between. In regard to this clone: Its antigen remains unidentified.

Using immunoSEQ multiplex PCR, the repertoire was profiled, and TCRdb retains in-frame clones only, with some absent. The sample lists over 80,000 clones, 75% to 90% seen once, with 0.82% in the top ten. The source was peripheral blood, collected from a patient treated with radiotherapy plus ipilimumab. The chain joins TRBV6-1 to TRBJ2-2; D remains unclear. The sequence was obtained from a human donor with non-small cell lung cancer who had stable disease on radiotherapy plus ipilimumab. The CDR3 region has the DNA TGTGCCACCAGAACAGCGAACACCGGGGAGCTGTTTTTT. Translating it yields CATRTANTGELFF.